The rows below give T cell receptor beta chains drawn from one sample of a study of shared clonotypes between healthy human individuals. Sequencing was performed with immunoSEQ multiplex PCR; in TCRdb, only in-frame clones are kept and a portion is missing. The table shows 2 million to 2.5 million clones, with around 93% occurring only once. What was sequenced was naive CD4+ T cells from PBMCs. These receptors were collected from a young man in good health. Some clones in this sample may be carry-over from other donors' samples. Each CDR3 is given with its conserved first and last residue. A D gene is named only where the DNA matches it firmly. Some rows have no size entry. The others give once, few or many, or a class for an expanded clone.

TRBJ2-7 | 16 | TRBV5-4 | - | - | TGTGCCAGCAGCCCAGGGGGGGGGCTGAGCTCCTACGAGCAGTACTTC | CASSPGGGLSSYEQYF
TRBJ1-2 | 14 | TRBV7-2 | - | - | TGTGCCAGCAGCTTAGGAACCAGTAACTATGGCTACACCTTC | CASSLGTSNYGYTF
TRBJ1-4 | 14 | TRBV5-1 | - | - | TGCGCCAGCAGCATCCGGGACGGCGGGGGAAAACTGTTTTTT | CASSIRDGGGKLFF
TRBJ2-3 | 15 | TRBV28 | TRBD1 | - | TGTGCCAGCAGTTCGGGACAGGGGAAGGCAGATACGCAGTATTTT | CASSSGQGKADTQYF
TRBJ2-5 | 14 | TRBV29-1 | - | - | TGTAGCGGTCAACAGGGAGGTTTGGGGGAGACCCAGTACTTC | CSGQQGGLGETQYF
TRBJ2-7 | 14 | TRBV5-1 | TRBD1 | - | TGCGCCAGCAGCTCGGGACAGGGGGCGGGTGAGCAGTACTTC | CASSSGQGAGEQYF
TRBJ1-5 | 13 | TRBV28 | - | - | TGTGCCAGCCTCTTGGCAGGGGATCAGCCCCAGCATTTT | CASLLAGDQPQHF
TRBJ2-1 | 16 | TRBV6-4 | - | - | TGTGCCAGCAGTGACTCTGGCCTCCCCTGGTACAATGAGCAGTTCTTC | CASSDSGLPWYNEQFF
TRBJ2-3 | 16 | TRBV5-1 | TRBD2 | - | TGCGCCAGCAGCTCCCCGACTAGCGGGAGAGGAGATACGCAGTATTTT | CASSSPTSGRGDTQYF
TRBJ1-1 | 14 | TRBV7-8 | - | - | TGTGCCAGCAGCTTAGTCGAGTCGAACACTGAAGCTTTCTTT | CASSLVESNTEAFF
TRBJ2-3 | 14 | TRBV5-4 | - | - | TGTGCCAGCAGCTTGGCACAGGGCACAGATACGCAGTATTTT | CASSLAQGTDTQYF
TRBJ2-2 | 14 | TRBV6-5 | - | once | TGTGCTTTCGGCAGGGTATCCGACACCGGGGAGCTGTTTTTT | CAFGRVSDTGELFF
TRBJ1-3 | 14 | TRBV9 | - | - | TGTGCCAGCAGCGTAGACATCTCTGGAAACACCATATATTTT | CASSVDISGNTIYF
TRBJ2-7 | 15 | TRBV6-5 | TRBD2 | once | TGTGCCAGCAGTTACTCGAAGCGGGGGACCTACGAGCAGTACTTC | CASSYSKRGTYEQYF
TRBJ2-7 | 13 | TRBV6-1 | - | - | TGTGCCAGCAGCGTCGCCTCTCACTACGAGCAGTACTTC | CASSVASHYEQYF